This T cell receptor (beta chain) was profiled in a study of cytomegalovirus exposure and HLA in healthy donors. About the research overall: Of several hundred genotyped donors, around 80% grouped in the Caucasian-associated ancestry cluster.

In regard to this clone: Its target is not known.

The PCR made use of 60 Vbeta and 13 Jbeta primers. Produced via immunoSEQ multiplex PCR; TCRdb's table is partial and in-frame only. In the table there are some 130,000 clones, 65% to 90% of which are singletons. The CDR3 length is 16 residues. With 3 bases clipped from V and 5 bases from J, the junction kept 12 bases outside the gene matches. In germline, CDR1 is PRHDT, CDR2 FYEKMQ (reference sequence). Findings and caveats of the study: According to a later analysis, most TCR beta chains associated with CMV appeared HLA-restricted.

Sample: PBMCs. The source of this sequence is a man aged 18 to 29 in good health and CMV-seronegative. The chain recombines TRBV13 with TRBJ2-7; 8 bases match TRBD1. CDR3 nucleotide sequence: TGTGCCAGCAGCTTGGATTCAGGGGGCGTTTATGACGAGCAGTACTTC. Its protein product is CASSLDSGGVYDEQYF.